Listed below are T cell receptor beta chains from one sample, sequenced in a study of cytomegalovirus exposure and HLA in healthy donors. Sequencing used immunoSEQ multiplex PCR; TCRdb keeps in-frame clones, though not all of them. This sample has 130,000 or so clones, with over 75% found just once. The sequencing input was PBMCs. The receptor set was obtained from a male donor in good health and CMV-seropositive. Both conserved end residues are part of each CDR3.

>TRBV19|TRBJ2-3
CASSIDGGTDTQYF
>TRBV10-3|TRBJ2-5
CATEGGIEETQYF
>TRBV11-2|TRBJ2-5
CASSLERGRETQYF
>TRBV7-9|TRBJ2-2
CASSPRTSGSRFTGELFF
>TRBV6-1|TRBJ2-2
CASKGGRNTGELFF
>TRBV7-2|TRBJ1-5
CASSSGQTGNQPQHF
>TRBV28|TRBJ1-1
CASSWERNTEAFF
>TRBV28|TRBJ1-2
CASSLTRPSQGYTF
>TRBV5-4|TRBJ1-5
CASSLGGAGEQPQHF
>TRBV15|TRBJ2-5
CATSREDRGVQYF
>TRBV28|TRBJ2-7
CASSLRLARTYEQYF